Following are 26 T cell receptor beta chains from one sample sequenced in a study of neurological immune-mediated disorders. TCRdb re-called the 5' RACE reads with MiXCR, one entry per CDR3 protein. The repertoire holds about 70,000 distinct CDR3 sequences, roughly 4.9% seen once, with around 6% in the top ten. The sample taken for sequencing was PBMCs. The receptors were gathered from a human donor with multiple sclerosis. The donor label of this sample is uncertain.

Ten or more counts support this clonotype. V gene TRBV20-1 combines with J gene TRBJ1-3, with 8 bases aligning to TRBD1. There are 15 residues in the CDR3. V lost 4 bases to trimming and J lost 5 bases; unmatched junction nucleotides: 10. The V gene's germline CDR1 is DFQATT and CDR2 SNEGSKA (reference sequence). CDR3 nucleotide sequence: TGCAGTGCTACCCACCGGACAGGGTTCAGAAACACCATATATTTT. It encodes CSATHRTGFRNTIYF.

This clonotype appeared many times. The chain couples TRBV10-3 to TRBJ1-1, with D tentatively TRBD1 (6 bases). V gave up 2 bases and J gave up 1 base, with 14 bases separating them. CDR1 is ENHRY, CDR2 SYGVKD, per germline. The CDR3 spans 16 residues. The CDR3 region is CAISEEWGQPNTEAFF. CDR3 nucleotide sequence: TGTGCCATCAGTGAGGAATGGGGACAACCGAACACTGAAGCTTTCTTT.

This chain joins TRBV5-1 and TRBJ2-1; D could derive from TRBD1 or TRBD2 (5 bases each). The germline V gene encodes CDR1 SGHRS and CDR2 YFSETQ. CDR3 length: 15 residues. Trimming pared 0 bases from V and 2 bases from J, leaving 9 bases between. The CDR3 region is CASSLVVGPYNEQFF. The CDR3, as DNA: TGCGCCAGCAGCTTGGTAGTGGGACCCTACAATGAGCAGTTCTTC.

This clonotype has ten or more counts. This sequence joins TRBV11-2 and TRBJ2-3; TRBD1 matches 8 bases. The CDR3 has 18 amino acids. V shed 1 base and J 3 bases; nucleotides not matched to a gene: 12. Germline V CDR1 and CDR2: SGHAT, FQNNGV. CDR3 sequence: CASSLGQIGDRKTDTQYF. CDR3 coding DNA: TGTGCCAGCAGCTTAGGTCAAATAGGGGACAGGAAAACAGATACGCAGTATTTT.

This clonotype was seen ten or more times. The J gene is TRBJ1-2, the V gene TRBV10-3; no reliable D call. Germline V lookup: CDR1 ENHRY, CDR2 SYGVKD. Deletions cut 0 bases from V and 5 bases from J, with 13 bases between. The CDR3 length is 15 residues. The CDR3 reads CAISESIQELYGYTF. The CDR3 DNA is TGTGCCATCAGTGAGTCGATTCAGGAGTTATATGGCTACACCTTC.

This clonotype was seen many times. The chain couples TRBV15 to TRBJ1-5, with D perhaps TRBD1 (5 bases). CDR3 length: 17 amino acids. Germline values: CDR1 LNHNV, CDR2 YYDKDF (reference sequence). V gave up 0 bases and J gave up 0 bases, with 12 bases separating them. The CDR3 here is CATSRDLGHYSNQPQHF. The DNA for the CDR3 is TGTGCCACCAGCAGAGATCTAGGACATTATAGCAATCAGCCCCAGCATTTT.

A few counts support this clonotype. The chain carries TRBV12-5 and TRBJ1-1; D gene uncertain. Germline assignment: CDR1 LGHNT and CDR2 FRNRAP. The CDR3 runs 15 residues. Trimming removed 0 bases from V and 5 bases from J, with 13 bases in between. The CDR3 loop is CASGLVQKGPTEAFF. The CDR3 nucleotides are TGTGCTAGTGGTTTGGTACAGAAAGGGCCAACTGAAGCTTTCTTT.

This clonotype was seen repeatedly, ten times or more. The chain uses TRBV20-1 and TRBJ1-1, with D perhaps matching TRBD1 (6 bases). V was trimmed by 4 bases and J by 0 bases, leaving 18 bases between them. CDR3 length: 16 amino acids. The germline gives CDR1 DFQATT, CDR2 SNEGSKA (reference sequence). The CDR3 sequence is CSAIRGNSGLNTEAFF. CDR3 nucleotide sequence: TGCAGTGCTATTAGGGGGAATAGCGGGCTGAACACTGAAGCTTTCTTT.

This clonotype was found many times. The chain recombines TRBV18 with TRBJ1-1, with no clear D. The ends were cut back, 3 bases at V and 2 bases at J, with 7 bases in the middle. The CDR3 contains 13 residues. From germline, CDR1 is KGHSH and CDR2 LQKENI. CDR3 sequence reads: CASSPSQNTEAFF. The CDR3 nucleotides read TGTGCCAGCTCACCCTCACAAAACACTGAAGCTTTCTTT. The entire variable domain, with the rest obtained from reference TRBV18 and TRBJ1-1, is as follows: NAGVMQNPRHLVRRRGQEARLRCSPMKGHSHVYWYRQLPEEGLKFMVYLQKENIIDESGMPKERFSAEFPKEGPSILRIQQVVRGDSAAYFCASSPSQNTEAFFGQGTRLTVV.

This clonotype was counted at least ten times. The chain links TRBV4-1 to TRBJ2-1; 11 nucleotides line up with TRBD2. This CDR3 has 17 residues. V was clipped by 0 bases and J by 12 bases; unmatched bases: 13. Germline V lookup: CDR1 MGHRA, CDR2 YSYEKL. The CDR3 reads CASSQDRQVAGGSVQFF. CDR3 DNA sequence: TGCGCCAGCAGCCAAGATCGGCAAGTAGCGGGGGGGAGTGTGCAGTTCTTC.

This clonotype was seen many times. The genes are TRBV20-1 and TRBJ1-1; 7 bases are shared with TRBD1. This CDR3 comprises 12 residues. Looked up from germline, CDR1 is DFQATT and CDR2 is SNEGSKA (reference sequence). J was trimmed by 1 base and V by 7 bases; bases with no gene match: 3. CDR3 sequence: CSVWTGNTEAFF. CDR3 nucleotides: TGCAGTGTATGGACAGGGAACACTGAAGCTTTCTTT.

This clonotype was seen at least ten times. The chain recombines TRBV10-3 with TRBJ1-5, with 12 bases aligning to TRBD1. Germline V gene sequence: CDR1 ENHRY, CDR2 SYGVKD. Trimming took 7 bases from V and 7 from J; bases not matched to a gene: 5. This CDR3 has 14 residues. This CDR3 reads CAIKGQGAGQPQHF. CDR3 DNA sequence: TGTGCCATCAAGGGACAGGGGGCAGGACAGCCCCAGCATTTT.

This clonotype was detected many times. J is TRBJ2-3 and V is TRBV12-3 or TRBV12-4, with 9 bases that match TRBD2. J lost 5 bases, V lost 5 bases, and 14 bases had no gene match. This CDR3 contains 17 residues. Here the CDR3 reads CASSPPGSGGLRDTQYF. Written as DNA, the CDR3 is TGTGCCAGCAGTCCTCCGGGGAGCGGGGGGTTGAGAGATACGCAGTATTTT.

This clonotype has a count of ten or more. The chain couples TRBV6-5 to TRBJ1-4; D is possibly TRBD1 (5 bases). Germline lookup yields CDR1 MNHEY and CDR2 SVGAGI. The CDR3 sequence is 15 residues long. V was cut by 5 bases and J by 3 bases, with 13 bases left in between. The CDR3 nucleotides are TGTGCCAGCAGTCTCCAGGGAGCGGCTAATGAAAAACTGTTTTTT. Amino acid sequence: CASSLQGAANEKLFF.

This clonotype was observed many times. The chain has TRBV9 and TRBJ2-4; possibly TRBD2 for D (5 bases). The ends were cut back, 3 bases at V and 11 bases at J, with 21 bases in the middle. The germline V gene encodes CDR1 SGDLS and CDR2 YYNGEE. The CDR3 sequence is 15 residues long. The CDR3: CASSAPGRSNTVQYF. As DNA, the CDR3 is TGTGCCAGCAGCGCTCCGGGAAGATCCAACACCGTTCAGTACTTC.

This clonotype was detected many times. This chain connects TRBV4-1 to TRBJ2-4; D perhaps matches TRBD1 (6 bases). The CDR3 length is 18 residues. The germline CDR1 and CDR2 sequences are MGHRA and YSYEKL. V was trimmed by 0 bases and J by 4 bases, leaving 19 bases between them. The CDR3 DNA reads TGCGCCAGCAGCCAAGACCTTACCAGGGGATATGAGAAAAACATTCAGTACTTC. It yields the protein CASSQDLTRGYEKNIQYF.

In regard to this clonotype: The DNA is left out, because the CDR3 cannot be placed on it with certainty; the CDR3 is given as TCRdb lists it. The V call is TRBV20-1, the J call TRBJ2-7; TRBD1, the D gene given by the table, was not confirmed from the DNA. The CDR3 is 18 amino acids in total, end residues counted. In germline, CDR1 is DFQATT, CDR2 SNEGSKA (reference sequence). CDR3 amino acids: CSASRNEQFFGPGVEQYF.

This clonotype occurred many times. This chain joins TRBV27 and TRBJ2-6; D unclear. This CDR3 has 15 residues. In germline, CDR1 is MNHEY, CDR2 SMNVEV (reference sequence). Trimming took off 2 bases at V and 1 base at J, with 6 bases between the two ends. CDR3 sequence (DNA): TGTGCCAGCAGTTTAGGTTGGTCTGGGGCCAACGTCCTGACTTTC. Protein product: CASSLGWSGANVLTF.

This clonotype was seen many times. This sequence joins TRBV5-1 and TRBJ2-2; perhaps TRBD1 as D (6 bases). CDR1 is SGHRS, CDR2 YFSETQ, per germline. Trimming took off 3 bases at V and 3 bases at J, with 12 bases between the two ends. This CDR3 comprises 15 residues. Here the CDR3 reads CASSWAGADTGELFF. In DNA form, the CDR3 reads TGCGCCAGCAGCTGGGCAGGGGCGGACACCGGGGAGCTGTTTTTT.

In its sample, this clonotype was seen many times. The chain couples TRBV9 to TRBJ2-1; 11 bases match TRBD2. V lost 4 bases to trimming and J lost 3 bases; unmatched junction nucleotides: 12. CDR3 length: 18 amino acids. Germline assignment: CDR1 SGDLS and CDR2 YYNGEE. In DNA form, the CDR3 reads TGTGCCAGCAGCTCCCGAGGGGGTAGCGGGGGGGTCTACAATGAGCAGTTCTTC. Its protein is CASSSRGGSGGVYNEQFF.

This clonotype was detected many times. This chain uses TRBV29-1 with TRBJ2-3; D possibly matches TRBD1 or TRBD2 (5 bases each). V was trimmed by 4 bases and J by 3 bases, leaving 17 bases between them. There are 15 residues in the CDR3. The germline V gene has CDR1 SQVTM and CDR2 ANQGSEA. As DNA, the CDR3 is TGCAGCGTTGGTCGGGGCGCGAGCTGGACAGATACGCAGTATTTT. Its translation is CSVGRGASWTDTQYF.

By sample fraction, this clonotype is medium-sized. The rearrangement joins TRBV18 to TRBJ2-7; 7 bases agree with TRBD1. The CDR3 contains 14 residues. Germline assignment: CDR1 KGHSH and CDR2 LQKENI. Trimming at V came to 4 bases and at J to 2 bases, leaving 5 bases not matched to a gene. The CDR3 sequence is CASSQQGNPYEQYF. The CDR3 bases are TGTGCCAGCTCACAACAGGGGAATCCCTACGAGCAGTACTTC.

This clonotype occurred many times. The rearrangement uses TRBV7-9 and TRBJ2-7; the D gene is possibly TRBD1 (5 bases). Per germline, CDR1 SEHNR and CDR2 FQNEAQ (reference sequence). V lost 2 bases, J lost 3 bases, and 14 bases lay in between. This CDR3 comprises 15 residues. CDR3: CASSLFKGFIYEQYF. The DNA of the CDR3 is TGTGCCAGCAGCTTATTCAAGGGGTTTATCTACGAGCAGTACTTC.

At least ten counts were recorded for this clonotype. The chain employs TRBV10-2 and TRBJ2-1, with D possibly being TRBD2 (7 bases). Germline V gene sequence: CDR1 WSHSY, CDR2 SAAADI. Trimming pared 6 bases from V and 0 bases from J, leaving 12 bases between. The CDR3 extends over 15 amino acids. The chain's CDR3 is CASRLGGGSYNEQFF. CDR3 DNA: TGCGCCAGCAGATTAGGGGGGGGCTCCTACAATGAGCAGTTCTTC.

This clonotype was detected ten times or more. The CDR3 DNA follows: TGCGCCAGCAGCTTGGCCGGGCAGTACTATGGCTACACCTTC. Translating gives CASSLAGQYYGYTF. J is TRBJ1-2 and V is TRBV5-1; the D is unclear. V lost 0 bases, J lost 3 bases, and 9 bases lay in between. The CDR3 contains 14 residues. CDR1 is SGHRS, CDR2 YFSETQ, per germline.

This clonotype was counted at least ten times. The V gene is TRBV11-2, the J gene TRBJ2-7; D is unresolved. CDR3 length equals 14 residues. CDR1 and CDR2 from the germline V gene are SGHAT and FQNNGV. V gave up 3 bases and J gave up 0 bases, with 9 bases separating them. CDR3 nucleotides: TGTGCCAGCAGCTTTACGGAGAGCTCCTACGAGCAGTACTTC. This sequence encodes CASSFTESSYEQYF.